This T cell receptor (beta chain) emerged from a study of blood T cell repertoires in COVID-19. Only one count was recorded for this clone. The CDR3 spans 14 residues. CDR1 is SGHNT, CDR2 YYREEE, per germline (reference sequence). V was clipped by 4 bases and J by 5 bases; unmatched bases: 5. Here immunoSEQ multiplex PCR was the method, and the copy in TCRdb shows in-frame clones only, minus some. The repertoire includes fewer than 300,000 clones, about 88% of them detected once, and 3.5% to 4.5% sits in the top ten. Sequencing was done on a sample of peripheral blood. The chain links TRBV5-4 to TRBJ2-5; 10 bases are shared with TRBD2. This receptor was obtained from a man in his sixties who had recovered from COVID-19. Here the CDR3 reads CASSPSGGGETQYF. Here the CDR3 DNA reads TGTGCCAGCAGCCCTAGCGGGGGTGGGGAGACCCAGTACTTC.